The present TCR beta chain was sequenced within a study of blood T cell repertoires in COVID-19. The overall study: T cells, B-cell-depleted T cells, or PBMCs provided the cDNA or gDNA that served as material.

Per the authors' pipeline: Nucleated cell number was recorded as an estimate derived from reference gene primer amplification. Data came from immunoSEQ multiplex PCR; TCRdb stores just in-frame clones and leaves some out. V and J calls and clone size are copied from that table; D and trimming were computed from the DNA. The sample has over 25,000 clones, approximately 80% seen once; the top ten hold about 16%. The CDR3 has 17 amino acids. Unmatched junction bases numbered 14, after V lost 2 bases and J lost 4 bases. Germline V CDR1 and CDR2: SNHLY, FYNNEI. The chain employs TRBV2 and TRBJ2-7; 7 positions agree with TRBD2. The sequenced sample was peripheral blood. This receptor was identified in a man aged 80 or over with active or convalescent COVID-19. CDR3 in DNA: TGTGCCAGCAGTGAATCTAGGTGGTCGGGGGGTACGTACGAGCAGTACTTC. Translating gives CASSESRWSGGTYEQYF.